Described below is a single T cell receptor (beta chain) sequence and its context. This record belongs to a study of blood T cell repertoires in COVID-19. Clones were read by immunoSEQ multiplex PCR, and TCRdb kept only the in-frame ones, dropping some. The sample has about 160,000 clones; approximately 92% are singletons. Trimming took 0 bases from V and 2 from J, leaving 10 bases between them. The CDR3 has 14 amino acids. Germline CDR1 and CDR2: GTSNPN and SVGIG (reference sequence). The sequence came from a woman between 45 and 65 years old with acute or convalescent COVID-19. The chain recombines TRBV30 with TRBJ1-1; no definite D call. The sequenced material came from peripheral blood. The CDR3 DNA reads as TGTGCCTGGAGTGTTGGACTGAGTAACACTGAAGCTTTCTTT. This gives the protein CAWSVGLSNTEAFF.